These 19 T cell receptor beta chains were all obtained from the same sample, sequenced in a study of blood T cells in healthy people across ages. Together with a sample-barcoded 5' primer, a J-beta primer mix was included in a second PCR lasting about 6 to 12 cycles. TCRdb re-analysed the 5' RACE reads in MiXCR, keeping a single row per CDR3 protein. The sample lists roughly 2 million distinct CDR3 sequences; roughly 49% were seen once. The sequenced sample consisted of blood. The receptors here all came from a woman aged 40 to 50 in good health.

This clonotype appeared a few times. The chain links TRBV7-2 to TRBJ2-5, with D maybe TRBD2 (5 bases). The length of the CDR3 is 16 residues. V was pared by 1 base and J by 5 bases, with 17 bases between. Germline V gives CDR1 SGHTA, CDR2 FQGNSA. This CDR3 reads CASSLVLQRGMETQYF. In DNA form, the CDR3 reads TGTGCCAGCAGCTTAGTACTTCAACGGGGAATGGAGACCCAGTACTTC.

The chain couples TRBV9 to TRBJ2-3, with unresolved D. Trimming took off 0 bases at V and 6 bases at J, with 8 bases between the two ends. The CDR3 length is 13 residues. In germline, CDR1 is SGDLS, CDR2 YYNGEE. CDR3 sequence: CASSVGVFDTQYF. In DNA form, the CDR3 reads TGTGCCAGCAGCGTAGGAGTTTTCGATACGCAGTATTTT.

The chain is built from TRBV3-1 and TRBJ2-5, with TRBD1 matching 10 bases. Trimming took 5 bases from V and 11 from J; bases not matched to a gene: 17. The germline V gene encodes CDR1 LGHDT and CDR2 YNNKEL (reference sequence). There are 16 residues in the CDR3. The CDR3 DNA reads TGTGCCAGCAGCTGGACAGGGGGAGACCTACTAGGAGAGCAGTACTTC. It yields the protein CASSWTGGDLLGEQYF.

This clonotype occurred a few times. The chain uses TRBV6-5 and TRBJ2-7; 7 positions match TRBD1. This CDR3 spans 14 amino acids. V shed 4 bases and J 1 base; nucleotides not matched to a gene: 4. CDR1 MNHEY and CDR2 SVGAGI come from the germline V gene. This CDR3 is CASSSLTGSYEQYF. The DNA for the CDR3 is TGTGCCAGCAGTTCCTTGACAGGGTCCTACGAGCAGTACTTC.

The chain recombines TRBV7-2 with TRBJ1-5; D gene ambiguous. V dropped 3 bases and J dropped 5 bases, with 8 bases sitting between them. The CDR3 sequence is 13 residues long. Germline assignment: CDR1 SGHTA and CDR2 FQGNSA. In DNA form, the CDR3 reads TGTGCCAGCAGCTTCAGGTCTGATCAGCCCCAGCATTTT. Amino acids: CASSFRSDQPQHF.

This clonotype was seen a few times. This chain links TRBV4-3 with TRBJ1-6, with no clear D. The V and J ends lost 0 bases and 4 bases respectively, with 10 bases between them. The CDR3 length is 16 residues. Germline lookup yields CDR1 LGHNA and CDR2 YSLEER. CDR3 sequence: CASSQDPGSYNSPLHF. CDR3 DNA: TGCGCCAGCAGCCAAGACCCCGGGAGTTATAATTCACCCCTCCACTTT.

V is TRBV6-2 or TRBV6-3 and J is TRBJ2-5, with no clear D. Matching the DNA end better, TRBJ2-7 makes the J call doubtful. CDR3 length equals 15 residues. Germline V gene data show CDR1 as MNHEY and CDR2 as SVGEGT. CDR3 region: CASSYEVRRTYEQYF. The CDR3 nucleotides are TGTGCCAGCAGTTACGAGGTCAGGCGGACCTACGAGCAGTACTTC.

Here the CDR3 reads CASSLGGSGAPQHF. DNA for the CDR3: TGCGCCAGCAGCTTGGGTGGAAGCGGTGCGCCCCAGCATTTT. The chain links TRBV5-1 to TRBJ1-5; D is uncertain. V was trimmed by 0 bases and J by 9 bases, leaving 13 bases between them. Germline assignment: CDR1 SGHRS and CDR2 YFSETQ. This CDR3 region has 14 residues. The full variable domain, completed using reference TRBV5-1 and TRBJ1-5, is KAGVTQTPRYLIKTRGQQVTLSCSPISGHRSVSWYQQTPGQGLQFLFEYFSETQRNKGNFPGRFSGRQFSNSRSEMNVSTLELGDSALYLCASSLGGSGAPQHFGDGTRLSIL.

There are a few counts of this clonotype. The chain recombines TRBV28 with TRBJ2-7, with a weak D call TRBD2 (6 bases). Germline assignment: CDR1 MDHEN and CDR2 SYDVKM. V was shortened by 6 bases and J by 4 bases, with 16 bases between the two germline ends. This CDR3 is built from 14 residues. The CDR3 DNA reads TGTGCCAGCAGGAGGGACCGGAGCGGGTACGAGCAGTACTTC. It is translated as CASRRDRSGYEQYF.

V and J are TRBV10-1 and TRBJ2-7, with 7 bases fitting TRBD1. The ends lost 4 bases at V and 0 bases at J; junction bases unmatched: 6. The germline gives CDR1 WNHNN, CDR2 SYGVQD (reference sequence). The CDR3 consists of 15 residues. CDR3 coding DNA: TGCGCCAGCAGTGGACCGAGGACAGGCTCCTACGAGCAGTACTTC. This encodes CASSGPRTGSYEQYF.

The chain links TRBV7-9 to TRBJ2-1; D possibly corresponds to TRBD2 (6 bases). Trimming left V 4 bases short and J 7 bases short, with 14 bases between. Germline CDR1 and CDR2: SEHNR and FQNEAQ (reference sequence). The CDR3 sequence is 14 residues long. CDR3 nucleotide sequence: TGTGCCAGCAGCTCGTCTCCGGGGACTAATGAGCAGTTCTTC. Translated: CASSSSPGTNEQFF. The full variable domain, in which reference TRBV7-9 and TRBJ2-1 provide the parts outside the CDR3, is DTGVSQNPRHKITKRGQNVTFRCDPISEHNRLYWYRQTLGQGPEFLTYFQNEAQLEKSRLLSDRFSAERPKGSFSTLEIQRTEQGDSAMYLCASSSSPGTNEQFFGPGTRLTVL.

The chain joins TRBV29-1 to TRBJ2-1; TRBD2 matches 8 bases. The CDR3 is 15 amino acids. The V gene's germline CDR1 is SQVTM and CDR2 ANQGSEA. V shed 6 bases and J 0 bases; nucleotides not matched to a gene: 7. The CDR3 DNA reads TGCAGCGTAAGGCTACTAGCGGCCTCCTACAATGAGCAGTTCTTC. Translating gives CSVRLLAASYNEQFF.

The CDR3 DNA follows: TGCGCCAGCAGCCCGCGGGACAGACACTTGAACACTGAAGCTTTCTTT. This gives the protein CASSPRDRHLNTEAFF. The chain employs TRBV5-1 and TRBJ1-1, with 7 bases fitting TRBD1. The CDR3 contains 16 residues. Germline V lookup: CDR1 SGHRS, CDR2 YFSETQ. After removal of 4 bases from V and 0 bases from J, the junction contained 9 bases not matched to a gene.

The chain uses TRBV20-1 and TRBJ1-5; tentatively, D is TRBD1 (5 bases). V was clipped by 3 bases and J by 4 bases, with 13 bases between them. The germline V gene encodes CDR1 DFQATT and CDR2 SNEGSKA (reference sequence). CDR3 size: 14 residues. The CDR3: CSASTGTANQPQHF. The CDR3 DNA follows: TGCAGTGCTAGCACCGGGACGGCTAATCAGCCCCAGCATTTT.

The chain joins TRBV6-2 or TRBV6-3 to TRBJ2-1; D not certain. The CDR3 consists of 13 residues. Trimming stripped 8 bases from V and 8 bases from J, with 16 bases between. The germline CDR1 and CDR2 sequences are MNHEY and SVGEGT. The CDR3 coding sequence is TGTGCCAGCTCCACCCTGAGAGGCCATGAGCAGTTCTTC. Translated: CASSTLRGHEQFF.

This clonotype was recorded at least ten times. The V and J genes are TRBV7-2 and TRBJ2-1; D unclear. The V gene's germline CDR1 is SGHTA and CDR2 FQGNSA. The CDR3 loop spans 14 amino acids. V gave up 1 base and J gave up 7 bases, with 11 bases separating them. The CDR3 DNA reads as TGTGCCAGCAGCTTAGAAGGCTATGGGAATGAGCAGTTCTTC. Protein sequence: CASSLEGYGNEQFF.

This clonotype was seen a few times. The chain combines TRBV27 with TRBJ2-5; TRBD1 aligns across 8 bases. Gene TRBJ2-7 matches the end of the DNA better, so the J call may be wrong. CDR3 length: 14 amino acids. Germline V gene data show CDR1 as MNHEY and CDR2 as SMNVEV (reference sequence). The CDR3 sequence: CASSLGTGSLEQYF. In nucleotides, the CDR3 is TGTGCCAGCAGTTTAGGGACAGGCTCACTCGAGCAGTACTTC.

The genes are TRBV28 and TRBJ2-5; maybe TRBD2 (7 bases). In germline, CDR1 is MDHEN, CDR2 SYDVKM. The CDR3 consists of 15 residues. V was clipped by 5 bases and J by 8 bases, with 21 bases between them. CDR3 sequence reads: CASSQVGGPVSTQYF. Here the CDR3 DNA reads TGTGCCAGCAGTCAGGTGGGGGGGCCCGTTTCAACCCAGTACTTC.

This clonotype was seen more than once but under ten times. The V and J genes are TRBV28 and TRBJ2-5, with TRBD1 matching over 9 bases. In germline, CDR1 is MDHEN, CDR2 SYDVKM. CDR3 length: 17 residues. The trim removed 4 bases at V and 1 base at J, leaving 10 bases unmatched. The CDR3 loop is CASSWGATGGPQETQYF. CDR3 coding DNA: TGTGCCAGCAGTTGGGGTGCGACAGGGGGTCCCCAAGAGACCCAGTACTTC.